Below, 30 T cell receptor beta chains from the same sample are listed, as sequenced in a study of cytomegalovirus exposure and HLA in healthy donors. Researchers ran the PCR with 60 Vbeta and 13 Jbeta primers. TCRdb keeps only in-frame clones here, not all; method: immunoSEQ multiplex PCR. The sample consists of hundreds of thousands of clones, 82% of them appearing once. Sequenced sample: PBMCs. These TCRs come from a woman aged 40-49 years in good health and CMV-seronegative.

On this clone itself: Other DNA sequences from this sample encode an identical CDR3 as well. The CDR3, as DNA: TGCGCCAGCAGCTCGGGACAGGTGAACACTGAAGCTTTCTTT. Translating it yields CASSSGQVNTEAFF. The chain recombines TRBV5-1 with TRBJ1-1; 8 bases align to TRBD1. Looked up from germline, CDR1 is SGHRS and CDR2 is YFSETQ. This CDR3 spans 14 amino acids. Trimming took 3 bases from V and 0 from J; bases not matched to a gene: 1.

This clone was detected a few times. This chain joins TRBV5-1 and TRBJ2-3, with D possibly being TRBD2 (6 bases). Trimming pared 0 bases from V and 2 bases from J, leaving 7 bases between. CDR3 size: 14 residues. The germline V gene encodes CDR1 SGHRS and CDR2 YFSETQ. Here the CDR3 DNA reads TGCGCCAGCAGCTTGGGCGGGGACACAGATACGCAGTATTTT. Its protein is CASSLGGDTDTQYF.

CDR3 sequence reads: CASSLILAGAYNEQFF. Here the CDR3 DNA reads TGCGCCAGCAGCTTAATACTAGCGGGGGCCTACAATGAGCAGTTCTTC. The rearrangement uses TRBV5-1 and TRBJ2-1; 11 nucleotides match TRBD2. This CDR3 region has 16 residues. CDR1 is SGHRS, CDR2 YFSETQ, per germline. Trimming removed 2 bases from V and 2 bases from J; junction bases left unmatched: 3. Filled out from reference TRBV5-1 and TRBJ2-1, the complete variable domain reads KAGVTQTPRYLIKTRGQQVTLSCSPISGHRSVSWYQQTPGQGLQFLFEYFSETQRNKGNFPGRFSGRQFSNSRSEMNVSTLELGDSALYLCASSLILAGAYNEQFFGPGTRLTVL.

The J gene is TRBJ1-6, the V gene TRBV5-4; possible D gene TRBD1, 5 bases. Germline CDR1 and CDR2: SGHNT and YYREEE (reference sequence). V gave up 0 bases and J gave up 6 bases, with 10 bases separating them. The CDR3 is 15 residues long. In DNA form, the CDR3 reads TGTGCCAGCAGCTTGGCGGGGGGGAGTAATTCACCCCTCCACTTT. Translating it yields CASSLAGGSNSPLHF. The whole variable domain, remainder taken from reference TRBV5-4 and TRBJ1-6, is ETGVTQSPTHLIKTRGQQVTLRCSSQSGHNTVSWYQQALGQGPQFIFQYYREEENGRGNFPPRFSGLQFPNYSSELNVNALELDDSALYLCASSLAGGSNSPLHFGNGTRLTVT.

To note about this clone: At one of its ends the junction is not consistent with the germline gene, which may arise from a read error. This chain links TRBV6-6 with TRBJ1-1; D is undetermined. Germline CDR1 MNHNY, CDR2 SVGAGI (reference sequence). CDR3 size: 16 residues. The CDR3 spells CASSNSGSRMNTEAFF. The DNA for the CDR3 is TGTGCCAGCAGTAACTCGGGGAGCCGGATGAACACTGAAGCTTTCTTT.

The V call is TRBV6-5, the J call TRBJ1-2, with TRBD1 matching over 8 bases. Germline V gene lookup returns CDR1 MNHEY and CDR2 SVGAGI. V lost 2 bases, J lost 8 bases, and 7 bases stayed unmatched. The CDR3 spans 14 residues. As DNA, the CDR3 is TGTGCCAGCAGTTACGGGACAGGCCTTTCCGGCTACACCTTC. It yields the protein CASSYGTGLSGYTF.

This chain links TRBV7-2 with TRBJ2-3; weak D call: TRBD1 (5 bases). This CDR3 spans 13 amino acids. V was clipped by 5 bases and J by 2 bases, with 8 bases between them. The germline CDR1 and CDR2 sequences are SGHTA and FQGNSA. Here the CDR3 reads CASSRQSTDTQYF. The CDR3 nucleotides read TGTGCCAGCAGCCGACAGTCCACAGATACGCAGTATTTT.

This clone came up a few times. Written as DNA, the CDR3 is TGTGCGGTACGACAGGGGTTAGGAAACACCATATATTTT. It specifies CAVRQGLGNTIYF. The chain uses TRBV7-7 and TRBJ1-3; 8 bases are shared with TRBD1. This CDR3 is built from 13 residues. Germline V lookup: CDR1 SSHAT, CDR2 FNYEAQ (reference sequence). The whole variable domain, remainder taken from reference TRBV7-7 and TRBJ1-3, is GAGVSQSPRYKVTKRGQDVTLRCDPISSHATLYWYQQALGQGPEFLTYFNYEAQPDKSGLPSDRFSAERPEGSISTLTIQRTEQRDSAMYRCAVRQGLGNTIYFGEGSWLTVV.

This sequence joins TRBV28 and TRBJ1-2; possible D gene TRBD1, 6 bases. Germline V CDR1 and CDR2: MDHEN, SYDVKM. The germline V and J ends were trimmed by 1 base and 5 bases, with 11 bases remaining between them. The CDR3 covers 14 residues. The DNA of the CDR3 is TGTGCCAGCAGTTTATCCGGGACACATTATGGCTACACCTTC. It specifies CASSLSGTHYGYTF.

The chain has TRBV6-5 and TRBJ2-7, with 10 bases aligning to TRBD1. Germline V gives CDR1 MNHEY, CDR2 SVGAGI. This CDR3 comprises 15 residues. The V gene end was trimmed by 5 bases and the J gene end by 6 bases; junction bases not matched to a gene: 10. The CDR3 reads CASSPQGTGVAEQYF. The CDR3 nucleotides read TGTGCCAGCAGTCCCCAAGGGACAGGGGTCGCCGAGCAGTACTTC.

The V gene is TRBV29-1, the J gene TRBJ2-5, with 7 bases fitting TRBD1. Losses at the gene ends were 8 bases for V and 4 bases for J; bases not matched to a gene: 1. CDR3 length: 10 amino acids. Germline CDR1 and CDR2: SQVTM and ANQGSEA. This chain's CDR3 is CSHRGETQYF. As DNA, the CDR3 is TGCAGCCACAGGGGAGAGACCCAGTACTTC.

The chain carries TRBV28 and TRBJ2-7, with D perhaps TRBD1 (6 bases). CDR1 and CDR2 from the germline V gene are MDHEN and SYDVKM. There are 16 residues in the CDR3. Between the trimmed V and J ends, which lost 3 bases and 1 base, there was a span of 16 bases. Written as DNA, the CDR3 is TGTGCCAGCAGTTTGAGGTACAGGGTGGATTCCTACGAGCAGTACTTC. Translation: CASSLRYRVDSYEQYF.

The chain recombines TRBV7-3 with TRBJ2-2; D is unclear. The CDR3 contains 14 residues. CDR1 and CDR2 from the germline V gene are SGHTA and FQGTGA. V dropped 4 bases and J dropped 5 bases, with 11 bases sitting between them. In DNA, the CDR3 is TGTGCCAGCAGCTCCCGACCGGGTACCGGGGAGCTGTTTTTT. Protein product: CASSSRPGTGELFF.

This sequence joins TRBV7-8 and TRBJ2-7; 8 bases match TRBD1. The CDR3 extends over 14 amino acids. The junction had 4 bases not matched to a gene; V was cut back by 4 bases and J by 2 bases. The V gene's germline CDR1 is SGHVS and CDR2 FQNEAQ. Here the CDR3 reads CASSYGDRTYEQYF. The DNA for the CDR3 is TGTGCCAGCAGCTATGGGGACAGGACCTACGAGCAGTACTTC.

This clone was detected once. The J gene is TRBJ2-5, the V gene TRBV2, with 12 positions matching TRBD2. CDR1 and CDR2 from the germline V gene are SNHLY and FYNNEI. CDR3 length: 16 residues. The V segment lost 5 bases and the J segment 5 bases; nucleotides outside the gene matches: 9. The CDR3 DNA follows: TGTGCCAGCAGTTCCCTAGCGGGGGGGCTTATTGAGACCCAGTACTTC. Protein product: CASSSLAGGLIETQYF.

The chain employs TRBV7-3 and TRBJ2-2; 7 nucleotides agree with TRBD1. This CDR3 comprises 17 residues. Per the germline V gene, CDR1 is SGHTA and CDR2 is FQGTGA. The V and J ends lost 4 bases and 3 bases, in that order; junction bases with no gene match: 11. CDR3 nucleotides: TGTGCCAGCAGCTCCCAGGGACAGTCTTCGGACACCGGGGAGCTGTTTTTT. Translation: CASSSQGQSSDTGELFF.

This sequence joins TRBV2 and TRBJ2-1, with 8 bases identical to TRBD2. J lost 0 bases, V lost 7 bases, and 8 bases had no gene match. CDR3 size: 16 residues. Germline lookup yields CDR1 SNHLY and CDR2 FYNNEI. CDR3 DNA sequence: TGTGCCAGCAAGGAGGCGGGGGGTAGCTCCTACAATGAGCAGTTCTTC. Its translation: CASKEAGGSSYNEQFF.

The chain has TRBV19 and TRBJ1-2; tentatively, D is TRBD1 (5 bases). This CDR3 region has 16 residues. V lost 3 bases, J lost 5 bases, and 19 bases lay in between. CDR1 and CDR2 (germline): LNHDA, SQIVND (reference sequence). This CDR3 is CASSISLLGTAYGYTF. The CDR3 DNA reads as TGTGCCAGTAGTATCTCCCTTCTCGGGACTGCGTATGGCTACACCTTC.

V and J are TRBV28 and TRBJ1-5; D not certain. There are 13 residues in the CDR3. Trimming removed 8 bases from V and 4 bases from J, with 12 bases in between. Germline V gene sequence: CDR1 MDHEN, CDR2 SYDVKM. This CDR3 is CASLGTENQPQHF. The CDR3 DNA follows: TGTGCCAGCCTTGGTACGGAGAATCAGCCCCAGCATTTT.

This chain links TRBV7-6 with TRBJ1-4; 7 bases line up with TRBD1. Per germline, CDR1 SGHVS and CDR2 FNYEAQ. Losses at the gene ends were 2 bases for V and 5 bases for J; bases not matched to a gene: 8. This CDR3 region has 16 residues. The CDR3 DNA reads TGTGCCAGCAGCTTATTCGGGGACAGACTCAATGAAAAACTGTTTTTT. The encoded protein is CASSLFGDRLNEKLFF. The full variable domain, completed using reference TRBV7-6 and TRBJ1-4, is GAGVSQSPRYKVTKRGQDVALRCDPISGHVSLYWYRQALGQGPEFLTYFNYEAQQDKSGLPNDRFSAERPEGSISTLTIQRTEQRDSAMYRCASSLFGDRLNEKLFFGSGTQLSVL.

The genes are TRBV4-3 and TRBJ1-2; possible D gene TRBD1, 5 bases. Trimming stripped 1 base from V and 5 bases from J, with 11 bases between. Germline lookup yields CDR1 LGHNA and CDR2 YSLEER. This CDR3 spans 14 amino acids. CDR3 sequence: CASSQVDRGYGYTF. Written as DNA, the CDR3 is TGCGCCAGCAGCCAAGTAGACAGAGGATATGGCTACACCTTC.

The chain joins TRBV5-6 to TRBJ2-2; 8 nucleotides line up with TRBD2. V was clipped by 4 bases and J by 4 bases; unmatched bases: 9. The CDR3 sequence is 16 residues long. Germline CDR1 SGHDT, CDR2 YYEEEE. The CDR3 protein is CASSPNGGGRTGELFF. CDR3 DNA sequence: TGTGCCAGCAGCCCAAACGGGGGGGGCCGCACCGGGGAGCTGTTTTTT.

The chain couples TRBV13 to TRBJ1-4, with D possibly matching TRBD1 (6 bases). The CDR3 totals 12 residues. Trimming took off 5 bases at V and 9 bases at J, with 10 bases between the two ends. CDR1 is PRHDT and CDR2 is FYEKMQ in the germline V gene (reference sequence). CDR3 nucleotide sequence: TGTGCCAGCAGCCAGGGGTCTCAAAAACTGTTTTTT. Amino acids: CASSQGSQKLFF.

V is TRBV19 and J is TRBJ2-2; possibly TRBD2 for D (6 bases). The germline CDR1 and CDR2 sequences are LNHDA and SQIVND (reference sequence). CDR3 length: 14 amino acids. The V and J ends lost 6 bases and 2 bases respectively, with 10 bases between them. Here the CDR3 reads CASSLGLNTGELFF. CDR3 nucleotide sequence: TGTGCCAGTAGCTTGGGACTTAACACCGGGGAGCTGTTTTTT.

V gene TRBV25-1 combines with J gene TRBJ1-1; 7 bases align to TRBD1. V was pared by 6 bases and J by 5 bases, with 9 bases of the junction left unmatched. CDR1 MGHDK and CDR2 SYGVNS come from the germline V gene. The CDR3 sequence is 14 residues long. The CDR3 here is CASRPPGGRTEAFF. Written as DNA, the CDR3 is TGTGCCAGCAGACCTCCAGGGGGGAGGACTGAAGCTTTCTTT. Looking up the rest from reference TRBV25-1 and TRBJ1-1 gives the full variable domain: EADIYQTPRYLVIGTGKKITLECSQTMGHDKMYWYQQDPGMELHLIHYSYGVNSTEKGDLSSESTVSRIRTEHFPLTLESARPSHTSQYLCASRPPGGRTEAFFGQGTRLTVV.

The chain recombines TRBV15 with TRBJ1-2, with 8 bases aligning to TRBD1. Germline V gene lookup returns CDR1 LNHNV and CDR2 YYDKDF (reference sequence). There are 14 residues in the CDR3. Unmatched junction bases numbered 5, after V lost 6 bases and J lost 2 bases. The CDR3 DNA follows: TGTGCCACCAGTGGTGACAGGGGCAACTATGGCTACACCTTC. This translates into CATSGDRGNYGYTF.

The chain links TRBV7-9 to TRBJ2-5, with TRBD2 as a possible D gene (6 bases). The CDR3 consists of 15 residues. Per germline, CDR1 SEHNR and CDR2 FQNEAQ (reference sequence). Trimming left V 5 bases short and J 7 bases short, with 20 bases between. CDR3 protein: CASSPLGGALGTQYF. The CDR3 DNA is TGTGCCAGCAGCCCCCTGGGGGGTGCATTGGGGACCCAGTACTTC.

V usage is TRBV7-2 and J usage is TRBJ2-7; TRBD1 might be the D (6 bases). Germline lookup yields CDR1 SGHTA and CDR2 FQGNSA. Trimming left V 3 bases short and J 1 base short, with 16 bases between. The CDR3 has 16 residues. The CDR3 loop is CASSFVSYRESYEQYF. The CDR3 DNA follows: TGTGCCAGCAGCTTCGTGTCTTACAGGGAGTCCTACGAGCAGTACTTC.

This clone was seen only a few times. The gene calls are TRBV7-9 and TRBJ1-3, with a possible D match to TRBD1 (5 bases). The V gene lost 2 bases and the J gene lost 6 bases, with 14 bases spanning the gap. This CDR3 contains 15 residues. Germline V gene data show CDR1 as SEHNR and CDR2 as FQNEAQ (reference sequence). CDR3 DNA sequence: TGTGCCAGCAGCTTATTTCAGGGCCTGGAAAACACCATATATTTT. Translated: CASSLFQGLENTIYF.

J is TRBJ1-3 and V is TRBV9, with 7 positions matching TRBD1. Germline V lookup: CDR1 SGDLS, CDR2 YYNGEE. The V and J ends lost 4 bases and 0 bases, in that order; junction bases with no gene match: 10. The length of the CDR3 is 17 residues. The CDR3 here is CASSTRTGDVSGNTIYF. The CDR3 nucleotides are TGTGCCAGCAGCACAAGGACAGGCGACGTCTCTGGAAACACCATATATTTT.